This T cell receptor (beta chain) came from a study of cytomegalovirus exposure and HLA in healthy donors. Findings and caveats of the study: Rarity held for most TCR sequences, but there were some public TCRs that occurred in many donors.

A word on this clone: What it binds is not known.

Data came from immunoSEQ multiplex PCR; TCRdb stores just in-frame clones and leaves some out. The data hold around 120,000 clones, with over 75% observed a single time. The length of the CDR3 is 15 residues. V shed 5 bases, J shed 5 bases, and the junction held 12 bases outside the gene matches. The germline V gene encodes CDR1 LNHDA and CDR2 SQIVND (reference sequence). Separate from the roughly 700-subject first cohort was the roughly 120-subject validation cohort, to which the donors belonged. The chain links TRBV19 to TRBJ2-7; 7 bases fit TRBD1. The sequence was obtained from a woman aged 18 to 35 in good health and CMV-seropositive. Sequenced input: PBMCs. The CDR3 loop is CASSSRDSLIDEQYF. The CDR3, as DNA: TGTGCCAGTAGTTCCCGGGACAGCCTCATAGACGAGCAGTACTTC.